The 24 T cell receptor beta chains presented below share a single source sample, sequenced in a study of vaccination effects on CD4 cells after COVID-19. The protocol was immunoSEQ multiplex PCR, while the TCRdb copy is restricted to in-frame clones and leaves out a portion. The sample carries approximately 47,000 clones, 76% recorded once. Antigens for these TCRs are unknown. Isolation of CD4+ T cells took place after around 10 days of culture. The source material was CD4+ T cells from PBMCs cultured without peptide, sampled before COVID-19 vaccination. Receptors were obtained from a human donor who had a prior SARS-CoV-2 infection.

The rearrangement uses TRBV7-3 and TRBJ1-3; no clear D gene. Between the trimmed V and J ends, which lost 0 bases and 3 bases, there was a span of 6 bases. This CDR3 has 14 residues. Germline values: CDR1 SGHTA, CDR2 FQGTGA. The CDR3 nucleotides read TGTGCCAGCAGCTTAACGGGAGGTGGAAACACCATATATTTT. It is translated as CASSLTGGGNTIYF.

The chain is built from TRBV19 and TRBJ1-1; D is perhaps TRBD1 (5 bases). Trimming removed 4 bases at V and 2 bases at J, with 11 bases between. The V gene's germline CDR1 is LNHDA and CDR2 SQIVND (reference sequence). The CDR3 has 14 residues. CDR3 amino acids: CASSKQVVNTEAFF. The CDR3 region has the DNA TGTGCCAGTAGTAAACAGGTCGTCAACACTGAAGCTTTCTTT.

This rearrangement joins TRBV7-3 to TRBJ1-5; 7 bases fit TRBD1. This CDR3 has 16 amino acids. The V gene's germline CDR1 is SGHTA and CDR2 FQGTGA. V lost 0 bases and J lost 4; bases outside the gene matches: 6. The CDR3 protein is CASSLTIQGWNQPQHF. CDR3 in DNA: TGTGCCAGCAGCTTAACTATACAGGGGTGGAATCAGCCCCAGCATTTT.

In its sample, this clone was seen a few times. CDR3 in amino acids: CASSSGGGAGSYNEQFF. The CDR3 DNA follows: TGTGCCAGCTCGTCCGGCGGGGGGGCCGGGTCCTACAATGAGCAGTTCTTC. V gene TRBV7-8 combines with J gene TRBJ2-1; 9 nucleotides line up with TRBD2. Germline V gene data show CDR1 as SGHVS and CDR2 as FQNEAQ. V lost 8 bases to trimming and J lost 1 base; unmatched junction nucleotides: 12. This CDR3 has 17 amino acids.

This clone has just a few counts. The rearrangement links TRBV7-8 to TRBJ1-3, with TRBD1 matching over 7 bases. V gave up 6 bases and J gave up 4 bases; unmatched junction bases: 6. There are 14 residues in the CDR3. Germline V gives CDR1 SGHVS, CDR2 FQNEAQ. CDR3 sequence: CASSQTGLGNTIYF. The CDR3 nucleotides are TGTGCCAGCAGTCAGACAGGGTTAGGAAACACCATATATTTT.

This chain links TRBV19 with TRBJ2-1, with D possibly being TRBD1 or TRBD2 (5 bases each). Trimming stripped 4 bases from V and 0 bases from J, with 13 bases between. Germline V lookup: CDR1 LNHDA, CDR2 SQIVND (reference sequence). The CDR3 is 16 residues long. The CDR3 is CASSTPGRSSYNEQFF. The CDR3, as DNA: TGTGCCAGTAGTACACCGGGGCGGAGCTCCTACAATGAGCAGTTCTTC.

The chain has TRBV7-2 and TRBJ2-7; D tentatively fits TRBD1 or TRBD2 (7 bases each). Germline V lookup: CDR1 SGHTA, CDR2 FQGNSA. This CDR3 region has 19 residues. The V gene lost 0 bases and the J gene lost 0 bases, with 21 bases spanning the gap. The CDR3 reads CASSLALSGTVRSSYEQYF. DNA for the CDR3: TGTGCCAGCAGCTTAGCGCTGAGCGGGACAGTTAGGAGCTCCTACGAGCAGTACTTC. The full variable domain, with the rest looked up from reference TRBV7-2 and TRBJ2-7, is GAGVSQSPSNKVTEKGKDVELRCDPISGHTALYWYRQSLGQGLEFLIYFQGNSAPDKSGLPSDRFSAERTGGSVSTLTIQRTQQEDSAVYLCASSLALSGTVRSSYEQYFGPGTRLTVT.

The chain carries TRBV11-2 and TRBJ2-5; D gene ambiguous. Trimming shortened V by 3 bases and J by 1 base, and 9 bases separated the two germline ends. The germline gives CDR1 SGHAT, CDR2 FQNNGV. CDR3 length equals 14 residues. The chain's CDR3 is CASSFYVGQETQYF. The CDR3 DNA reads TGTGCCAGCAGCTTTTACGTGGGCCAAGAGACCCAGTACTTC.

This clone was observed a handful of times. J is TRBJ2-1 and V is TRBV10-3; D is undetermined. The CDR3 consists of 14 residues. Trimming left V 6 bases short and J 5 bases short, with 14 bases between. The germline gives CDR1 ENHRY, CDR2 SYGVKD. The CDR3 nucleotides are TGTGCCATCAGAGCCTTGGCGCAGGACAATGAGCAGTTCTTC. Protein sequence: CAIRALAQDNEQFF.

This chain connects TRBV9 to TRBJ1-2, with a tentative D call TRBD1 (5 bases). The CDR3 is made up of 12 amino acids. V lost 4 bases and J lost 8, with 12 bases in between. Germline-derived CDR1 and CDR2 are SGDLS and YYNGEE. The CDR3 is CASSLREGGYTF. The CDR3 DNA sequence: TGTGCCAGCAGCCTTCGGGAGGGGGGCTACACCTTC.

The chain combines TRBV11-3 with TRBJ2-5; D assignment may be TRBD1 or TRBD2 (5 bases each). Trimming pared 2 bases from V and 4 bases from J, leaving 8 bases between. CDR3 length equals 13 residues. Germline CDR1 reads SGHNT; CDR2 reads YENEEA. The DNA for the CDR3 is TGTGCCAGCAGCTTACAGGGAGCAGAGACCCAGTACTTC. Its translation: CASSLQGAETQYF.

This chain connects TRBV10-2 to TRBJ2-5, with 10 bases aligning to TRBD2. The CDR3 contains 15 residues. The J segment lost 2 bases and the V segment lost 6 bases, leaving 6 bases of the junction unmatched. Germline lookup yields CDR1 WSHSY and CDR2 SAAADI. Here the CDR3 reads CASRLGLAVQETQYF. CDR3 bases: TGCGCCAGCAGGTTAGGACTAGCGGTACAAGAGACCCAGTACTTC.

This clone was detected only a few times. CDR3 sequence reads: CASSFGGAGYTF. For the CDR3, the DNA is TGTGCCAGCAGCTTCGGGGGCGCGGGCTACACCTTC. The gene calls are TRBV7-9 and TRBJ1-2; D possibly corresponds to TRBD1 (6 bases). The CDR3 has 12 residues. Germline V lookup: CDR1 SEHNR, CDR2 FQNEAQ (reference sequence). The V end was cut by 3 bases, the J end by 8 bases, with 10 bases between.

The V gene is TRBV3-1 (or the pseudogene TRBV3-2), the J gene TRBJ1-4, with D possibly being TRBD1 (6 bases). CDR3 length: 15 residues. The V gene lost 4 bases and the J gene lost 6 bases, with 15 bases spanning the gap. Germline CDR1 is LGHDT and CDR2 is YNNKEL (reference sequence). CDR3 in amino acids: CASSPTTGSDEKLFF. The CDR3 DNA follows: TGTGCCAGCAGCCCAACCACAGGGTCGGATGAAAAACTGTTTTTT.

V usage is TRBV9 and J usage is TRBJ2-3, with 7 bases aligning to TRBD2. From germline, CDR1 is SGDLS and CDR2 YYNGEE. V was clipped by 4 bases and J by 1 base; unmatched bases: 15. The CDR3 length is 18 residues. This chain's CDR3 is CASSQGPSGIWGTDTQYF. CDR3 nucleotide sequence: TGTGCCAGCAGCCAAGGACCGAGCGGGATATGGGGCACAGATACGCAGTATTTT.

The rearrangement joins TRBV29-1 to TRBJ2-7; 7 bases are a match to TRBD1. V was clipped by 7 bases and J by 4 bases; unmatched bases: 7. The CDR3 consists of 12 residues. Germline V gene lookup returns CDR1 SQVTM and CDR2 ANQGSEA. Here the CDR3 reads CSAEGQTYEQYF. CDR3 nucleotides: TGCAGCGCCGAGGGACAGACTTACGAGCAGTACTTC.

The CDR3 spells CSASNSGGAHEQYF. DNA for the CDR3: TGCAGTGCTAGTAACTCCGGCGGTGCACACGAGCAGTACTTC. The V call is TRBV20-1, the J call TRBJ2-7; D unresolved. The V end lost 3 bases, the J end lost 5 bases, and 17 bases lay between the germline ends. CDR3 size: 14 residues. The germline CDR1 and CDR2 sequences are DFQATT and SNEGSKA (reference sequence).

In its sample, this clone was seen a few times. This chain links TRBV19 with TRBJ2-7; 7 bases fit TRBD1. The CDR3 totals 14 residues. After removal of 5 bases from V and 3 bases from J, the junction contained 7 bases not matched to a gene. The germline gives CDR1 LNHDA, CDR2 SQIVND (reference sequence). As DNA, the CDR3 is TGTGCCAGTAGTCCCGGGACAGTCTACTACGAGCAGTACTTC. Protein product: CASSPGTVYYEQYF.

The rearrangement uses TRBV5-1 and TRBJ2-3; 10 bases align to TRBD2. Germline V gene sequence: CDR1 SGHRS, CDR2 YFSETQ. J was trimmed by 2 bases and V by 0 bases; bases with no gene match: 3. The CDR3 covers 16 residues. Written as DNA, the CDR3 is TGCGCCAGCAGCTTGGGGACTAGCGGAGACACAGATACGCAGTATTTT. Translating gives CASSLGTSGDTDTQYF. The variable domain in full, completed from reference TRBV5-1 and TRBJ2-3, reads KAGVTQTPRYLIKTRGQQVTLSCSPISGHRSVSWYQQTPGQGLQFLFEYFSETQRNKGNFPGRFSGRQFSNSRSEMNVSTLELGDSALYLCASSLGTSGDTDTQYFGPGTRLTVL.

The CDR3 region is CASSWTGQEDTQYF. The CDR3 nucleotides read TGTGCCAGCAGCTGGACAGGGCAGGAAGATACGCAGTATTTT. The chain has TRBV5-6 and TRBJ2-3, with 8 nucleotides matching TRBD1. The CDR3 runs 14 residues. Germline CDR1 reads SGHDT; CDR2 reads YYEEEE. Trimming took 3 bases from V and 5 from J; bases not matched to a gene: 5.

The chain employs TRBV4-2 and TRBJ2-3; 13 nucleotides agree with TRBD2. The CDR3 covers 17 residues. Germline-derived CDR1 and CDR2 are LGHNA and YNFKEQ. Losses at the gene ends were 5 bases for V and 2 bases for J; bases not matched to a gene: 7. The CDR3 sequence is CASSSRLAGGVTDTQYF. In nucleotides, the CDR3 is TGTGCCAGCAGCTCTCGACTAGCGGGGGGCGTCACAGATACGCAGTATTTT.

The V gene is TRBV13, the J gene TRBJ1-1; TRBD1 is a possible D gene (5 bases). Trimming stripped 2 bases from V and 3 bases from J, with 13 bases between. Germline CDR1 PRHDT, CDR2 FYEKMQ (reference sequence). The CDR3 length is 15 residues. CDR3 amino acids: CASSLKFWGDTEAFF. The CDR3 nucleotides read TGTGCCAGCAGCTTAAAGTTTTGGGGGGACACTGAAGCTTTCTTT.

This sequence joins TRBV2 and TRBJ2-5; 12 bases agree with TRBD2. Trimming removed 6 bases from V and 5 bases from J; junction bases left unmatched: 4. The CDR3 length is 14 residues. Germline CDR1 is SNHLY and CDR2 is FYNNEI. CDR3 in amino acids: CASSATSGGETQYF. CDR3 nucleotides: TGTGCCAGCAGCGCAACTAGCGGGGGGGAGACCCAGTACTTC.

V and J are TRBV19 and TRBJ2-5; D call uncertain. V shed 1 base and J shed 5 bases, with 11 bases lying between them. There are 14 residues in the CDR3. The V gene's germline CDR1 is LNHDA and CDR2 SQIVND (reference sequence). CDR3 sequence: CASSIGGSSETQYF. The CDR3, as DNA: TGTGCCAGTAGTATAGGAGGTAGTTCTGAGACCCAGTACTTC.